This paragraph covers one TCR beta chain sequence. Sequenced by immunoSEQ multiplex PCR; TCRdb stores in-frame clones only, minus some. The sample comprises 75,000 to 95,000 clones, around four fifths of which are singletons, and about 3.4% rests with the top ten. The CDR3 loop spans 14 amino acids. Germline-derived CDR1 and CDR2 are MNHEY and SVGAGI. The V and J ends lost 7 bases and 3 bases respectively, with 12 bases between them. These data originate in a study of blood T cell repertoires in COVID-19. Source material: peripheral blood. The chain uses TRBV6-5 and TRBJ1-4, with D possibly matching TRBD1 (5 bases). The receptor was derived from a man over 45 with acute or convalescent COVID-19. The CDR3 bases are TGTGCCAGCATCCCCGGGGGTTCTAATGAAAAACTGTTTTTT. Translation: CASIPGGSNEKLFF.